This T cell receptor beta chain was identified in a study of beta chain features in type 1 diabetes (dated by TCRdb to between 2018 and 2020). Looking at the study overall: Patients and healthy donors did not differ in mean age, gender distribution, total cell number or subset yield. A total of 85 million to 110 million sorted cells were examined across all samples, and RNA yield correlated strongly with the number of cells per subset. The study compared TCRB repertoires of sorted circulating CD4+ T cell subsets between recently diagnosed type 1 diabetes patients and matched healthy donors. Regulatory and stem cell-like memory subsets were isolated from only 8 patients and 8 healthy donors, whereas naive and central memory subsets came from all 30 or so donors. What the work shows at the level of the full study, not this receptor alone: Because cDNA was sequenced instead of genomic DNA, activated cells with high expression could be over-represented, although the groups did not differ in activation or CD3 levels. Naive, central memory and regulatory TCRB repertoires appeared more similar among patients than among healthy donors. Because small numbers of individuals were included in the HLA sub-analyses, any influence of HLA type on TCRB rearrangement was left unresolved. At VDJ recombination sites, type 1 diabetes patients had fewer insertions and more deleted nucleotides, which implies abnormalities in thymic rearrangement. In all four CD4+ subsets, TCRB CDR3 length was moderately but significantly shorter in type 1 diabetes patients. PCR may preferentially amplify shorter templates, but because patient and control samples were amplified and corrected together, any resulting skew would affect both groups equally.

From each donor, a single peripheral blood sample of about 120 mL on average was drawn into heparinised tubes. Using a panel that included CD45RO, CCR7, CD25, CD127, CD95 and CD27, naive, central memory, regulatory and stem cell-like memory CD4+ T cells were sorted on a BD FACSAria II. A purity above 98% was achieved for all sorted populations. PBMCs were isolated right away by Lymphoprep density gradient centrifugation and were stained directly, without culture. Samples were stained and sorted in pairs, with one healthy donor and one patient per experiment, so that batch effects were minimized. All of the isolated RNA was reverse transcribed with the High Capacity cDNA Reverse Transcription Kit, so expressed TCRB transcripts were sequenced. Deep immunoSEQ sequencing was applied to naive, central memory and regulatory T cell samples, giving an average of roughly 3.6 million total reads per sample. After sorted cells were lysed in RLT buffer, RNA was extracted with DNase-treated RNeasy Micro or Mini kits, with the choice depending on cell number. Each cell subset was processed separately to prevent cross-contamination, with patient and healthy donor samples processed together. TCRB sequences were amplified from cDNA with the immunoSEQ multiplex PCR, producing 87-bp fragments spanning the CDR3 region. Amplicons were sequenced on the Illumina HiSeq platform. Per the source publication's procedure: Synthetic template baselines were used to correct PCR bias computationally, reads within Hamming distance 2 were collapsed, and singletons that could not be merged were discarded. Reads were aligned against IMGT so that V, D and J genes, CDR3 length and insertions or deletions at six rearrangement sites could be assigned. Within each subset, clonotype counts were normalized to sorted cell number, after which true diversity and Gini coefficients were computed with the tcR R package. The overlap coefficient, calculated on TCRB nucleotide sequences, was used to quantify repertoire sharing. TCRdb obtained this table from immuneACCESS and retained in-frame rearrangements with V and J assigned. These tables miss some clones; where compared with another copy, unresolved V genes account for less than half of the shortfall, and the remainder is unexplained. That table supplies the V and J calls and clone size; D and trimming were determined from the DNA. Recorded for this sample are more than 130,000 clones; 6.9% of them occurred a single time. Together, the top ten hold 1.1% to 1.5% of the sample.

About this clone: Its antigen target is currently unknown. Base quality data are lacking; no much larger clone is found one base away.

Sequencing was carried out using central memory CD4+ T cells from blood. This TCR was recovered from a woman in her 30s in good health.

The sequence in DNA is TGTGCCAGCAGCTTAGTTTCTAGCGGGAGTGAGACCCAGTACTTC. Its translation reads: CASSLVSSGSETQYF. This receptor chain uses TRBV7-6 and TRBJ2-5; 10 nucleotides in the junction match TRBD2. There are 15 amino acids in the CDR3, from cysteine to phenylalanine inclusive. Just CDR3 DNA is preserved here, 45 bases in frame from base 1. V is trimmed back by 1 base and J by 5 bases, and the junction contains 4 bases that no gene match accounts for. Based on the germline V gene, the CDR1 and CDR2 sequences are SGHVS and FNYEAQ.